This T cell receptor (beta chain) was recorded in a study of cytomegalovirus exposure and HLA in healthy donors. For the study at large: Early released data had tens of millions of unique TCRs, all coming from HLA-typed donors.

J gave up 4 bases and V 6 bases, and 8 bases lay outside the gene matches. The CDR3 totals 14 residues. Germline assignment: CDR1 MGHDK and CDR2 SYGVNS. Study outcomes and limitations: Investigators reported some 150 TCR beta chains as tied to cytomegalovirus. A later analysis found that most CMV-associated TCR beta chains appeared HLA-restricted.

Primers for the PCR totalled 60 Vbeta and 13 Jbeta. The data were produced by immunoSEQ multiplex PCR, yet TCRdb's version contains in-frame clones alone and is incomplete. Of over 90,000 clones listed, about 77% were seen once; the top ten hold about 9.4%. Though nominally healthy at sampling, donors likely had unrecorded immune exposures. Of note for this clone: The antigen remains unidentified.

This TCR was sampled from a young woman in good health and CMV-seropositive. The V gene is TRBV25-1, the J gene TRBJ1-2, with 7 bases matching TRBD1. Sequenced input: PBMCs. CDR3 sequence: CASRPAGTAYGYTF. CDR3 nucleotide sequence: TGTGCCAGCAGGCCAGCAGGGACAGCCTATGGCTACACCTTC.